These T cell receptor beta chains were read from a single sample in a study of blood T cell repertoires in COVID-19. The table came from immunoSEQ multiplex PCR; TCRdb's copy has only in-frame clones and leaves some out. The sample records some 200,000 clones, approximately 80% being singletons. Sequenced material: PBMCs or T cells enriched from blood (not recorded which). These receptors were obtained from a woman in her sixties with acute COVID-19. CDR3s include the opening cysteine and the closing phenylalanine or tryptophan. The D gene is left open where the match is weak. Expanded clones are given a class, and other clones once, few, many or no size at all.

clone_size	j_call	d_call	v_call	cdr3_aa	cdr3_nt
NA	TRBJ1-2	NA	TRBV19	CASWERDYGYTF	TGTGCCAGTTGGGAGCGGGACTATGGCTACACCTTC
NA	TRBJ1-6	NA	TRBV4-3	CASSQEADNSPLHF	TGCGCCAGCAGCCAAGAGGCAGATAATTCACCCCTCCACTTT
NA	TRBJ2-1	TRBD1	TRBV24-1	CATGQGSYNEQFF	TGTGCCACCGGACAGGGGAGCTACAATGAGCAGTTCTTC
NA	TRBJ2-1	TRBD2	TRBV3-1/TRBV3-2	CASSQASGAGNEQFF	TGTGCCAGCAGCCAGGCTAGCGGGGCGGGGAATGAGCAGTTCTTC
NA	TRBJ2-1	TRBD2	TRBV7-9	CASSRAGGPYNEQFF	TGTGCCAGCAGCCGAGCGGGAGGGCCCTACAATGAGCAGTTCTTC
NA	TRBJ1-6	NA	TRBV6-5	CASSYSGDSYNSPLHF	TGTGCCAGCAGTTACTCAGGGGACTCCTATAATTCACCCCTCCACTTT
NA	TRBJ2-1	TRBD2	TRBV10-3	CAIRGLADSNEQFF	TGTGCCATCAGGGGACTAGCGGACTCCAATGAGCAGTTCTTC
NA	TRBJ1-4	NA	TRBV12-3/TRBV12-4	CASSTTGNEKLFF	TGTGCCAGCAGTACGACGGGTAATGAAAAACTGTTTTTT
NA	TRBJ1-2	NA	TRBV30	CAWRNRNYGYTF	TGTGCCTGGAGGAACAGAAACTATGGCTACACCTTC
NA	TRBJ1-2	NA	TRBV11-3	CASSLGRKYGYTF	TGTGCCAGCAGCTTAGGGCGGAAATATGGCTACACCTTC
NA	TRBJ1-6	TRBD1	TRBV7-9	CASSMGQGINSPLHF	TGTGCCAGCAGCATGGGACAGGGAATTAATTCACCCCTCCACTTT
few	TRBJ2-7	NA	TRBV19	CVLWKRNYEQYF	TGTGTACTATGGAAACGGAACTACGAGCAGTACTTC
NA	TRBJ1-4	NA	TRBV7-9	CASTHGGAAEKLFF	TGTGCCAGCACCCACGGGGGGGCGGCTGAAAAACTGTTTTTT
NA	TRBJ2-5	NA	TRBV4-2	CASSQEAETQYF	TGTGCCAGCAGCCAAGAGGCAGAGACCCAGTACTTC
NA	TRBJ1-5	NA	TRBV15	CATSSGGGGINQPQHF	TGTGCCACCAGCAGTGGCGGGGGGGGGATTAATCAGCCCCAGCATTTT
once	TRBJ2-5	TRBD2	TRBV4-1	CASSQDRHSGEQETQYF	TGCGCCAGCAGCCAAGATCGGCACAGCGGGGAGCAAGAGACCCAGTACTTC
NA	TRBJ1-2	NA	TRBV4-3	CASSQEPGYGYTF	TGCGCCAGCAGCCAAGAACCCGGGTATGGCTACACCTTC
NA	TRBJ2-1	TRBD1	TRBV6-4	CASSPQGTEQFF	TGTGCCAGCAGTCCACAGGGGACTGAGCAGTTCTTC
few	TRBJ1-6	TRBD1	TRBV3-1/TRBV3-2	CASSQDRGEWSPLHF	TGTGCCAGCAGCCAAGACAGGGGGGAATGGTCACCCCTCCACTTT
NA	TRBJ1-5	NA	TRBV5-1	CASSLAFQSQPQHF	TGCGCCAGCAGCTTGGCCTTTCAGTCACAGCCCCAGCATTTT
once	TRBJ2-3	NA	TRBV28	CASSSAPDTADTQYF	TGTGCCAGCAGTTCAGCCCCCGACACGGCAGATACGCAGTATTTT
NA	TRBJ2-3	TRBD1	TRBV6-5	CASRDGQGGSDTQYF	TGTGCCAGCAGGGACGGACAGGGCGGGTCAGATACGCAGTATTTT
NA	TRBJ2-5	TRBD1	TRBV7-9	CASSMGTGLIQETQYF	TGTGCCAGCAGTATGGGGACAGGGCTAATCCAAGAGACCCAGTACTTC
NA	TRBJ1-1	NA	TRBV19	CASSRGGGNTEAFF	TGTGCCAGTAGTCGAGGGGGGGGCAACACTGAAGCTTTCTTT
NA	TRBJ1-1	TRBD1	TRBV6-2/TRBV6-3	CASSTQGARTEAFF	TGTGCCAGCAGCACACAGGGGGCGCGCACTGAAGCTTTCTTT
NA	TRBJ2-7	NA	TRBV4-1	CASSQESTLRYEQYF	TGCGCCAGCAGCCAAGAATCAACCCTGCGGTACGAGCAGTACTTC
NA	TRBJ1-2	NA	TRBV9	CASSVGQDYGYTF	TGTGCCAGCAGCGTAGGTCAGGACTATGGCTACACCTTC
NA	TRBJ2-7	TRBD2	TRBV7-9	CASSPLAGSYEQYF	TGTGCCAGCAGCCCCTTAGCGGGGTCCTACGAGCAGTACTTC
NA	TRBJ2-5	NA	TRBV5-8	CASSWGSAAFKETQYF	TGTGCCAGCAGCTGGGGCTCGGCAGCCTTCAAAGAGACCCAGTACTTC
NA	TRBJ2-5	NA	TRBV5-1	CASSSQVAAQETQYF	TGCGCCAGCAGCTCCCAAGTAGCGGCCCAAGAGACCCAGTACTTC
once	TRBJ1-1	NA	TRBV11-3	CASSLPGQREAFF	TGTGCCAGCAGCTTACCCGGACAGCGCGAAGCTTTCTTT
few	TRBJ2-3	TRBD1	TRBV7-9	CASSWDRLGDTQYF	TGTGCCAGCAGCTGGGACAGGCTGGGGGATACGCAGTATTTT
NA	TRBJ1-2	NA	TRBV5-1	CASSPIDLTVNYGYTF	TGCGCCAGCAGCCCCATCGACTTGACAGTAAACTATGGCTACACCTTC
few	TRBJ1-2	TRBD1	TRBV12-3/TRBV12-4	CASSPSDRAGYTF	TGTGCCAGCAGTCCCTCGGACAGGGCTGGCTACACCTTC
once	TRBJ1-1	TRBD1	TRBV7-2	CASSIGTGLGAFF	TGTGCCAGCAGCATTGGGACAGGCCTCGGAGCTTTCTTT
few	TRBJ1-5	NA	TRBV7-2	CASRRGGLDQPQHF	TGTGCCAGCAGGAGGGGGGGTCTAGATCAGCCCCAGCATTTT
NA	TRBJ2-7	NA	TRBV27	CASSLSERTSPHEQYF	TGTGCCAGCAGTTTATCCGAAAGGACTTCCCCCCACGAGCAGTACTTC
NA	TRBJ1-2	TRBD1	TRBV28	CASTPDRGHPNYGYTF	TGTGCCAGCACCCCGGACAGGGGGCATCCTAACTATGGCTACACCTTC
NA	TRBJ2-1	NA	TRBV7-9	CASSGGNNYNEQFF	TGTGCCAGCAGTGGCGGGAATAACTACAATGAGCAGTTCTTC
few	TRBJ1-1	NA	TRBV6-2/TRBV6-3	CASSDRNEAFF	TGTGCCAGCAGTGACAGGAACGAAGCTTTCTTT
few	TRBJ1-1	NA	TRBV21-1	CASSKQGSNTEAFF	TGTGCCAGCAGCAAACAGGGGTCGAACACTGAAGCTTTCTTT
NA	TRBJ2-2	TRBD2	TRBV9	CASSLTSGPRTGELFF	TGTGCCAGCAGCTTGACTAGCGGGCCGAGGACCGGGGAGCTGTTTTTT
NA	TRBJ1-6	NA	TRBV20-1	CSASTSGSYNSPLHF	TGCAGTGCTAGTACCTCGGGTTCCTATAATTCACCCCTCCACTTT
few	TRBJ2-2	TRBD2	TRBV7-7	CASAPTSGVTGELFF	TGTGCCAGCGCCCCGACTAGCGGGGTCACCGGGGAGCTGTTTTTT
few	TRBJ2-3	NA	TRBV4-3	CASSQDSFTDTQYF	TGCGCCAGCAGCCAAGATAGTTTCACAGATACGCAGTATTTT
NA	TRBJ2-7	TRBD1	TRBV7-2	CASSPDGTGAHEQYF	TGTGCCAGCAGCCCCGATGGGACAGGGGCCCACGAGCAGTACTTC
few	TRBJ2-4	TRBD1	TRBV19	CASSSSTGTGENIQYF	TGTGCCAGTAGTTCGTCAACCGGGACAGGGGAAAACATTCAGTACTTC
once	TRBJ2-7	TRBD1	TRBV6-5	CASGSGTGIYEQYF	TGTGCCAGCGGATCCGGGACAGGTATCTACGAGCAGTACTTC
NA	TRBJ1-1	NA	TRBV5-1	CASSLGREAFF	TGCGCCAGCAGCTTGGGCAGGGAAGCTTTCTTT
NA	TRBJ1-6	NA	TRBV3-1/TRBV3-2	CASSLPGLGSPLHF	TGTGCCAGCAGCCTACCGGGACTCGGTTCACCCCTCCACTTT
NA	TRBJ2-3	NA	TRBV5-1	CASSRTAGADTQYF	TGCGCCAGCAGCCGAACGGCCGGGGCAGATACGCAGTATTTT
NA	TRBJ2-2	TRBD1	TRBV10-2	CASSSGGHGELFF	TGCGCCAGCAGTTCAGGGGGCCACGGGGAGCTGTTTTTT
NA	TRBJ2-7	NA	TRBV19	CASSTQLGRTSYEQYF	TGTGCCAGTAGTACCCAGCTCGGCAGGACTTCCTACGAGCAGTACTTC
NA	TRBJ2-1	NA	TRBV10-3	CAISPLVSGIYNEQFF	TGTGCCATCAGCCCCCTCGTGTCAGGGATTTACAATGAGCAGTTCTTC
NA	TRBJ1-1	NA	TRBV11-2	CASSPRTEAFF	TGTGCCAGCAGCCCGCGGACTGAAGCTTTCTTT
NA	TRBJ2-2	TRBD2	TRBV6-5	CASRDGLAVTGELFF	TGTGCCAGCCGGGACGGACTAGCGGTCACCGGGGAGCTGTTTTTT
NA	TRBJ2-2	NA	TRBV7-2	CASSLPGSTTGELFF	TGTGCCAGCAGCTTACCAGGGTCGACCACCGGGGAGCTGTTTTTT
NA	TRBJ1-1	NA	TRBV18	CASSELAGATEAFF	TGTGCCAGCTCGGAATTGGCAGGGGCCACTGAAGCTTTCTTT